The 26 T cell receptor beta chains listed next were all sequenced from one sample in a study of read filtering for tumor transcriptome and immune sequencing. From roughly 400 ng of RNA, a library with molecular barcoded alpha/delta and beta/gamma adaptors was made. One entry per CDR3 protein, called by TCRdb with MiXCR from the reads. The sample lists about 62,000 distinct CDR3 sequences; less than 20% were seen once. The sample comprised a population of CD138-negative cells sorted from bone marrow. Source of these receptors: a donor at least 40 years old with multiple myeloma.

This clonotype appeared many times. This sequence joins TRBV18 and TRBJ2-2, with D tentatively TRBD1 (5 bases). The germline gives CDR1 KGHSH, CDR2 LQKENI. Trimming took off 4 bases at V and 2 bases at J, with 11 bases between the two ends. The CDR3 has 15 residues. In DNA form, the CDR3 reads TGTGCCAGCTCACGACAGAACTCCAACACCGGGGAGCTGTTTTTT. Protein sequence: CASSRQNSNTGELFF.

In its sample, this clonotype was seen many times. This chain links TRBV29-1 with TRBJ2-7; 7 nucleotides agree with TRBD1. With 3 bases clipped from V and 2 bases from J, the junction kept 4 bases outside the gene matches. This CDR3 comprises 13 residues. Germline V gene sequence: CDR1 SQVTM, CDR2 ANQGSEA. The CDR3 is CSVEGQSPYEQYF. For the CDR3, the DNA is TGCAGCGTTGAGGGACAGAGTCCCTACGAGCAGTACTTC.

Of note for this clonotype: A much larger clonotype is one base distant, so this may be a read error. This rearrangement joins TRBV9 to TRBJ2-2; perhaps TRBD2 as D (6 bases). From germline, CDR1 is SGDLS and CDR2 YYNGEE. The CDR3 sequence is 16 residues long. V gave up 0 bases and J gave up 4 bases, with 13 bases separating them. The DNA of the CDR3 is TGTGCCAGCAGCGTAGCCGGGAGAGGACCCACCGGGGAGCTGTTTTTT. Translated, it gives CASSVAGRGPTGELFF.

This clonotype was detected many times. The chain carries TRBV5-4 and TRBJ2-1; perhaps TRBD1 as D (5 bases). This CDR3 is built from 15 residues. V dropped 3 bases and J dropped 0 bases, with 10 bases sitting between them. Germline V gives CDR1 SGHNT, CDR2 YYREEE (reference sequence). The CDR3 region has the DNA TGTGCCAGCAGCTCCAGACAGAGCTCCTACAATGAGCAGTTCTTC. Translated: CASSSRQSSYNEQFF.

This clonotype turned up a few times. This sequence joins TRBV19 and TRBJ1-5; unclear D gene. CDR1 is LNHDA, CDR2 SQIVND, per germline (reference sequence). The germline V and J ends were trimmed by 3 bases and 4 bases, with 7 bases remaining between them. The CDR3 is 13 amino acids. The CDR3 here is CASSIPGNQPQHF. Here the CDR3 DNA reads TGTGCCAGTAGTATTCCCGGGAATCAGCCCCAGCATTTT.

At least ten counts were recorded for this clonotype. The chain combines TRBV10-1 with TRBJ2-2; no clear D. V lost 6 bases, J lost 5 bases, and 7 bases lay in between. The CDR3 is 12 amino acids. Germline V lookup: CDR1 WNHNN, CDR2 SYGVQD (reference sequence). CDR3 bases: TGCGCCAGCAGGGAAGGTACCGGGGAGCTGTTTTTT. Its translation is CASREGTGELFF.

The chain uses TRBV20-1 and TRBJ2-1; TRBD2 might be the D (5 bases). The CDR3 is made up of 14 amino acids. V was pared by 3 bases and J by 10 bases, with 19 bases between. CDR1 is DFQATT and CDR2 is SNEGSKA in the germline V gene (reference sequence). The CDR3 reads CSASEPLVGAEQFF. The CDR3 bases are TGCAGTGCTAGCGAACCACTGGTGGGAGCCGAGCAGTTCTTC.

Only one count was recorded for this clonotype. This clone may be a read error of a much larger clone one base away. The V call is TRBV5-6, the J call TRBJ2-3; 9 bases map to TRBD2. This CDR3 is 18 amino acids long. Germline CDR1 SGHDT, CDR2 YYEEEE. The CDR3 region is CASGLVRGSGGNTDTQYF. The CDR3 DNA sequence: TGTGCCAGCGGCTTGGTGAGAGGGAGCGGGGGGAACACAGATACGCAGTATTTT.

The chain has TRBV28 and TRBJ2-5; D unresolved. Between the trimmed V and J ends, which lost 7 bases and 5 bases, there was a span of 14 bases. CDR1 is MDHEN and CDR2 is SYDVKM in the germline V gene. CDR3 length: 13 amino acids. CDR3 DNA sequence: TGTGCCAGCAAGACGACCAGTTCGGAGACCCAGTACTTC. It translates to CASKTTSSETQYF.

At least ten counts were recorded for this clonotype. The CDR3 DNA sequence: TGTGCCAGCAGCGGGCAGGGAGGTATTAGCAATCAGCCCCAGCATTTT. Protein product: CASSGQGGISNQPQHF. The chain combines TRBV4-2 with TRBJ1-5; tentatively, D is TRBD1 (5 bases). CDR1 is LGHNA, CDR2 YNFKEQ, per germline. This CDR3 contains 16 residues. Trimming removed 5 bases from V and 0 bases from J, with 14 bases in between.

This clonotype has a count of ten or more. CDR3 in amino acids: CASSFRDRGYNEQFF. For the CDR3, the DNA is TGTGCCAGCAGCTTCCGGGACAGGGGCTACAATGAGCAGTTCTTC. The chain carries TRBV7-2 and TRBJ2-1, with 10 positions matching TRBD1. Germline values: CDR1 SGHTA, CDR2 FQGNSA. The V gene end was trimmed by 3 bases and the J gene end by 3 bases; junction bases not matched to a gene: 2. This CDR3 has 15 residues.

This clonotype appeared many times. CDR3 coding DNA: TGTGCCAGCAGCTTAGGCACAAACATGAACACTGAAGCTTTCTTT. Translation: CASSLGTNMNTEAFF. The V call is TRBV11-2, the J call TRBJ1-1; D is unclear. V was trimmed by 1 base and J by 0 bases, leaving 9 bases between them. This CDR3 has 15 amino acids. Germline CDR1 and CDR2: SGHAT and FQNNGV.

At least ten counts were recorded for this clonotype. CDR3 amino acids: CASSLDDLGYTF. DNA for the CDR3: TGCGCCAGCAGCTTGGACGACCTTGGCTACACCTTC. The chain combines TRBV5-1 with TRBJ1-2; D gene uncertain. Germline-derived CDR1 and CDR2 are SGHRS and YFSETQ. V dropped 0 bases and J dropped 7 bases, with 7 bases sitting between them. The CDR3 has 12 residues.

This clonotype came up many times. The V call is TRBV2, the J call TRBJ2-7, with 7 bases identical to TRBD2. Germline CDR1 reads SNHLY; CDR2 reads FYNNEI. The CDR3 contains 14 residues. The junction had 7 bases not matched to a gene; V was cut back by 8 bases and J by 0 bases. The CDR3 region is CASLDASGSYEQYF. The CDR3 DNA reads as TGTGCCAGCCTCGACGCTAGCGGCTCCTACGAGCAGTACTTC.

This clonotype was detected only a few times. V usage is TRBV10-3 and J usage is TRBJ1-2; D possibly corresponds to TRBD1 (6 bases). Trimming pared 10 bases from V and 2 bases from J, leaving 14 bases between. CDR1 and CDR2 (germline): ENHRY, SYGVKD. The CDR3 extends over 13 amino acids. As DNA, the CDR3 is TGTGCCAACCGGGACACCATGAACTATGGCTACACCTTC. It codes for CANRDTMNYGYTF.

This clonotype came up many times. The V and J genes are TRBV28 and TRBJ1-2; D gene uncertain. Germline CDR1 is MDHEN and CDR2 is SYDVKM. The CDR3 is made up of 13 amino acids. V was pared by 5 bases and J by 5 bases, with 12 bases between. The DNA of the CDR3 is TGTGCCAGCAGTGACGGGGAAAAATATGGCTACACCTTC. Translated, it gives CASSDGEKYGYTF.

This clonotype was counted ten times or more. The chain links TRBV11-2 to TRBJ1-6, with 7 bases lining up with TRBD1. With 3 bases clipped from V and 7 bases from J, the junction kept 15 bases outside the gene matches. The germline gives CDR1 SGHAT, CDR2 FQNNGV. The CDR3 sequence is 18 residues long. CDR3 loop: CASSFPVVSGGRNSPLHF. The CDR3 DNA follows: TGTGCCAGCAGCTTTCCGGTGGTGTCAGGGGGGCGGAATTCACCCCTCCACTTT.

This clonotype was seen many times. The V gene is TRBV6-2 or TRBV6-3, the J gene TRBJ1-4; no firm D call. This CDR3 region has 16 residues. V was cut by 6 bases and J by 6 bases, with 20 bases left in between. The V gene's germline CDR1 is MNHEY and CDR2 SVGEGT. CDR3 residues: CASRKGRLRSDEKLFF. In DNA form, the CDR3 reads TGTGCCAGCAGGAAGGGCAGGCTCAGGTCGGATGAAAAACTGTTTTTT.

This clonotype has more than one count but fewer than ten. A much larger clone sits a single nucleotide away, making a read error possible. The chain carries TRBV20-1 and TRBJ1-6, with no clear D. The CDR3 consists of 14 residues. V lost 6 bases and J 4 bases, leaving 13 bases between the germline ends. Per the germline V gene, CDR1 is DFQATT and CDR2 is SNEGSKA (reference sequence). CDR3 sequence reads: CSALETSYNSPLHF. In nucleotides, the CDR3 is TGCAGTGCCCTTGAGACCAGTTATAATTCACCCCTCCACTTT.

This clonotype was counted ten times or more. The rearrangement uses TRBV6-2 or TRBV6-3 and TRBJ2-3, with 8 bases fitting TRBD1. CDR3 length: 16 residues. The J segment lost 0 bases and the V segment lost 2 bases, leaving 4 bases of the junction unmatched. The V gene's germline CDR1 is MNHEY and CDR2 SVGEGT. This chain's CDR3 is CASSYPGQGSTDTQYF. The DNA of the CDR3 is TGTGCCAGCAGTTACCCCGGACAGGGCAGCACAGATACGCAGTATTTT.

This clonotype was counted many times. The rearrangement joins TRBV28 to TRBJ2-7, with D maybe TRBD1 (6 bases). The V gene lost 6 bases and the J gene lost 6 bases, with 15 bases spanning the gap. The CDR3 is 13 residues long. Germline-derived CDR1 and CDR2 are MDHEN and SYDVKM. CDR3 nucleotide sequence: TGTGCCAGCAGCTTAACCGGGACACCCGAGCAGTACTTC. It codes for CASSLTGTPEQYF.

The rearrangement links TRBV30 to TRBJ1-2; 11 bases are shared with TRBD1. V gave up 0 bases and J gave up 7 bases; unmatched junction bases: 7. Germline loops: CDR1 GTSNPN, CDR2 SVGIG (reference sequence). The CDR3 extends over 15 amino acids. The CDR3 reads CAWSVQGTGGFGYTF. DNA for the CDR3: TGTGCCTGGAGTGTACAAGGGACAGGGGGTTTTGGCTACACCTTC.

This clonotype was detected only a few times. The chain recombines TRBV28 with TRBJ1-5; D possibly corresponds to TRBD1 (5 bases). The germline CDR1 and CDR2 sequences are MDHEN and SYDVKM. The V end lost 8 bases, the J end lost 0 bases, and 11 bases lay between the germline ends. The CDR3 length is 14 residues. The CDR3 region is CASETELSNQPQHF. For the CDR3, the DNA is TGTGCCAGCGAGACAGAGCTTAGCAATCAGCCCCAGCATTTT.

This clonotype was picked up many times. The chain is built from TRBV20-1 and TRBJ2-1; D gene uncertain. The V end was cut by 6 bases, the J end by 5 bases, with 17 bases between. The CDR3 runs 14 residues. Germline V gene lookup returns CDR1 DFQATT and CDR2 SNEGSKA (reference sequence). CDR3 coding DNA: TGCAGTGCGTTCAGGCGAACCCCGGACAATGAGCAGTTCTTC. This gives the protein CSAFRRTPDNEQFF.

Ten or more counts support this clonotype. J is TRBJ2-3 and V is TRBV29-1, with 11 nucleotides matching TRBD2. After removal of 8 bases from V and 2 bases from J, the junction contained 6 bases not matched to a gene. The germline gives CDR1 SQVTM, CDR2 ANQGSEA. This CDR3 has 14 amino acids. The CDR3 DNA reads TGCAGCACCCGACTAGCGGGAAACACAGATACGCAGTATTTT. Its protein product is CSTRLAGNTDTQYF.

Ten or more counts support this clonotype. The rearrangement joins TRBV29-1 to TRBJ2-5; D is uncertain. Germline CDR1 SQVTM, CDR2 ANQGSEA. Trimming removed 7 bases at V and 5 bases at J, with 20 bases between. This CDR3 is built from 14 residues. CDR3 DNA: TGCAGCGCCGTTACCCGGGCCTCACAGGAGACCCAGTACTTC. This translates into CSAVTRASQETQYF. Looking up the rest from reference TRBV29-1 and TRBJ2-5 gives the full variable domain: SAVISQKPSRDICQRGTSLTIQCQVDSQVTMMFWYRQQPGQSLTLIATANQGSEATYESGFVIDKFPISRPNLTFSTLTVSNMSPEDSSIYLCSAVTRASQETQYFGPGTRLLVL.